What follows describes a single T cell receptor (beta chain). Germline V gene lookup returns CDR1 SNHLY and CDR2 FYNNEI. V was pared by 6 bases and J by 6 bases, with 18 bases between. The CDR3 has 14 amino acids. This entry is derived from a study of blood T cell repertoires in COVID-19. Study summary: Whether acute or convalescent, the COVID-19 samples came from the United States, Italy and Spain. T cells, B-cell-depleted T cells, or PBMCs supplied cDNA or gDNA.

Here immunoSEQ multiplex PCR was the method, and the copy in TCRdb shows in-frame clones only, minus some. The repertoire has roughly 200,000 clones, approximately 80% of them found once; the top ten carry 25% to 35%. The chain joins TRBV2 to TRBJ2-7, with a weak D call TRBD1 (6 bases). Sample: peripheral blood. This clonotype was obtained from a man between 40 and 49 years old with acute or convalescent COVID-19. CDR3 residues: CASSVTGIQGEQYF. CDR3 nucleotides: TGTGCCAGCAGCGTCACAGGGATCCAGGGCGAGCAGTACTTC.